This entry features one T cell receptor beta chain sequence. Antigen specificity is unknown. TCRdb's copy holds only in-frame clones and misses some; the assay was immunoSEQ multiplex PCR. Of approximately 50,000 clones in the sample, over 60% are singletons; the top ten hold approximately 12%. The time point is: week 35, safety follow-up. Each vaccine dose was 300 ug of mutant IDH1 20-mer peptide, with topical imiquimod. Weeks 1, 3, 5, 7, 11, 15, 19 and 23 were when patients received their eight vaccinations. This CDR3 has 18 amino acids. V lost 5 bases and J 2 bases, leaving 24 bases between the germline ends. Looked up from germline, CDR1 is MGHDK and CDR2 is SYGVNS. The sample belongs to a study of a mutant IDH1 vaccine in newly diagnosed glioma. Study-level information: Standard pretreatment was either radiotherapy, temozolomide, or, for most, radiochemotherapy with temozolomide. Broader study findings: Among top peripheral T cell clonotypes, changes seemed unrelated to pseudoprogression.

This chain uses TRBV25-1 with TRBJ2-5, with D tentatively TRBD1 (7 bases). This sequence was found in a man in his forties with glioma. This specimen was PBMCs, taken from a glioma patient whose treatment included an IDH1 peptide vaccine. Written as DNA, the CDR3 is TGTGCCAGCAGTCTGAGGGGCGGGACAGCGTCACTTCAAGAGACCCAGTACTTC. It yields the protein CASSLRGGTASLQETQYF.